Listed here is a single TCR beta chain. The antigen remains unidentified. This sample is part of a study of post-analysis software for immune sequencing data. Unique molecular identifiers had been added to the TCR beta cDNA libraries. Out of 1 to 10 million T cells, a few hundred thousand cDNA molecules were generated. TCRdb passed the PCR reads through MiXCR, listing each CDR3 protein once. Of about 620,000 distinct CDR3 sequences in the sample, roughly two fifths were seen once. From germline, CDR1 is SGHTA and CDR2 FQGNSA. The CDR3 length is 16 residues. V lost 5 bases, J lost 3 bases, and 13 bases stayed unmatched. Study-level results: A handful of TRBV segments were more frequent in patients than controls; TRBV5-6, TRBV5-1 and TRBV20-1 belonged to this group. Normalized Chao1 diversity was significantly reduced in patients versus controls. Under F measure analysis, samples from one preparation batch co-clustered strongly.

This TCR was recovered from a girl aged 10-17 years with multiple sclerosis. Material: blood. V and J are TRBV7-2 and TRBJ2-7; 7 positions match TRBD2. The CDR3 loop reads CASSPTSSSGYYEQYF. DNA for the CDR3: TGTGCCAGCAGCCCCACCTCTTCTAGCGGTTACTACGAGCAGTACTTC.